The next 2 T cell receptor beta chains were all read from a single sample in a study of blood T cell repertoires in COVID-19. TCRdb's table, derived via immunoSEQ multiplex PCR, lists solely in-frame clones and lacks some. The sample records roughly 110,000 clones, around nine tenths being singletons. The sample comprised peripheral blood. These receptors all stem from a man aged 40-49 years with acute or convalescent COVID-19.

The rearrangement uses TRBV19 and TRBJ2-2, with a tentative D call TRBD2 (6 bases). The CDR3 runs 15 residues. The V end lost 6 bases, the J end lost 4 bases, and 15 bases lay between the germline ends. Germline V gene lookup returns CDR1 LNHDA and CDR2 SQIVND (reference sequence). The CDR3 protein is CASSEWTRGTGELFF. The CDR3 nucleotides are TGTGCCAGTAGCGAATGGACGCGGGGCACCGGGGAGCTGTTTTTT.

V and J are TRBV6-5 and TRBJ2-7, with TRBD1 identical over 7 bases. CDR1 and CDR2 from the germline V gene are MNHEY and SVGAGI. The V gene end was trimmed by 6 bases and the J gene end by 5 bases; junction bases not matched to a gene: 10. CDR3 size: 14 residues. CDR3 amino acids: CASRTGQAKNEQYF. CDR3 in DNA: TGTGCCAGCAGAACTGGACAGGCAAAGAACGAGCAGTACTTC.